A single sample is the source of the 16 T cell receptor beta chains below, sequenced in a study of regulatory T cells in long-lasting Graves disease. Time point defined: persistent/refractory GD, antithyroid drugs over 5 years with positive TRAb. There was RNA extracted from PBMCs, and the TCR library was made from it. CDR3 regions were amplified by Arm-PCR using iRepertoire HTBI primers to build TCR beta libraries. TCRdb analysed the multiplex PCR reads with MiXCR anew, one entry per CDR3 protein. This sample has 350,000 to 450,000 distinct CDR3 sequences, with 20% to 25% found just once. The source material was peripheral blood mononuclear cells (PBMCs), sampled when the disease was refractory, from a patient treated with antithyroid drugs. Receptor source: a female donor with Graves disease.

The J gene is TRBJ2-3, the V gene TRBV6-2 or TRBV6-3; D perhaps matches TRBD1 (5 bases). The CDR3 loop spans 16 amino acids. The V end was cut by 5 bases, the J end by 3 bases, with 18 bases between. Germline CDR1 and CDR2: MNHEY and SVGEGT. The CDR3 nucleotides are TGTGCCAGCAGTGCCATGACAAGGGGCTGGACAGATACGCAGTATTTT. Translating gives CASSAMTRGWTDTQYF.

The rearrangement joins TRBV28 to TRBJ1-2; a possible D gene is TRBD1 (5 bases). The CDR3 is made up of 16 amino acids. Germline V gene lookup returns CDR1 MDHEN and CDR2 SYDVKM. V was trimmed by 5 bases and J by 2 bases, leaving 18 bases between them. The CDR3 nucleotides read TGTGCCAGCAGTCCCCCCGGAACCGAGGGGAACTATGGCTACACCTTC. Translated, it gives CASSPPGTEGNYGYTF.

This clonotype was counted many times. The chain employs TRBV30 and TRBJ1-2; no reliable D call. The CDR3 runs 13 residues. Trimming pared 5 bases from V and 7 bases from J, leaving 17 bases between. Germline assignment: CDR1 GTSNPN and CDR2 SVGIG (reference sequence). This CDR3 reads CAWEPGPRAGYTF. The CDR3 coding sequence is TGTGCCTGGGAGCCGGGCCCCCGAGCTGGCTACACCTTC.

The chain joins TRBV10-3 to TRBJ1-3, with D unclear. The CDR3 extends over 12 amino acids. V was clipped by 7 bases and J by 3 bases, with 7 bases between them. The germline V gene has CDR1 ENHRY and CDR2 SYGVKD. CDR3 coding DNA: TGTGCCATCAATCCCTTTGGAAACACCATATATTTT. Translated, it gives CAINPFGNTIYF.

CDR3 nucleotide sequence: TGTGCCAGCGGGACTAGCGGGAGGCTAGAGACCCAGTACTTC. This translates into CASGTSGRLETQYF. The chain is built from TRBV7-9 and TRBJ2-5; TRBD2 agrees at 15 bases. The junction had 2 bases not matched to a gene; V was cut back by 8 bases and J by 4 bases. The CDR3 loop spans 14 amino acids. The germline CDR1 and CDR2 sequences are SEHNR and FQNEAQ (reference sequence). The full variable domain, completed using reference TRBV7-9 and TRBJ2-5, is DTGVSQNPRHKITKRGQNVTFRCDPISEHNRLYWYRQTLGQGPEFLTYFQNEAQLEKSRLLSDRFSAERPKGSFSTLEIQRTEQGDSAMYLCASGTSGRLETQYFGPGTRLLVL.

CDR3 region: CASSRGSRTHSSYEQYF. The CDR3 DNA is TGTGCCAGCAGCCGAGGGAGCAGAACCCATTCCTCCTACGAGCAGTACTTC. The V call is TRBV3-1, the J call TRBJ2-7, with D possibly being TRBD2 (5 bases). This CDR3 has 17 residues. Germline V CDR1 and CDR2: LGHDT, YNNKEL (reference sequence). Trimming pared 4 bases from V and 0 bases from J, leaving 19 bases between.

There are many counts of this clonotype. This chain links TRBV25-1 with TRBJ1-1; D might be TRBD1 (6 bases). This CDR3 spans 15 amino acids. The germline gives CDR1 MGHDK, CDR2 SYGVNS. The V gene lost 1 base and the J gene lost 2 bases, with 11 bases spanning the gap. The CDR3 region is CASSELLGANTEAFF. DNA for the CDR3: TGTGCCAGCAGTGAATTATTGGGGGCAAACACTGAAGCTTTCTTT.

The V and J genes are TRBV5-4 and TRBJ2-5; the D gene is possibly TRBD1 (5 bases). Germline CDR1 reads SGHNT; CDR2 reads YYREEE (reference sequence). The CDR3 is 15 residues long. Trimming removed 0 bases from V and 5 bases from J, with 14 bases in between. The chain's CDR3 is CASSLVDGAHETQYF. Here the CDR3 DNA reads TGTGCCAGCAGCTTGGTCGATGGGGCGCATGAGACCCAGTACTTC.

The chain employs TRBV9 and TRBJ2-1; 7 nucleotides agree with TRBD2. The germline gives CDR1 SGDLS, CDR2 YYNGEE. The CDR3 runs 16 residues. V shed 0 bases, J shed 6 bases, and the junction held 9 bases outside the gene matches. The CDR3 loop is CASSVAGAGIGNEQFF. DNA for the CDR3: TGTGCCAGCAGCGTAGCTGGAGCGGGAATTGGCAATGAGCAGTTCTTC.

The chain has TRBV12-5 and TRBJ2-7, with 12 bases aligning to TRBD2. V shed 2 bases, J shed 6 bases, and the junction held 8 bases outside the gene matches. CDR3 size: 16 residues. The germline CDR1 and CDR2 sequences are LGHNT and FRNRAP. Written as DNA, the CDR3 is TGTGCTAGTGGTTTGCCTCCTCGACTAGCGGGAGTCGAGCAGTACTTC. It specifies CASGLPPRLAGVEQYF. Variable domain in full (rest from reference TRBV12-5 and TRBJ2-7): DARVTQTPRHKVTEMGQEVTMRCQPILGHNTVFWYRQTMMQGLELLAYFRNRAPLDDSGMPKDRFSAEMPDATLATLKIQPSEPRDSAVYFCASGLPPRLAGVEQYFGPGTRLTVT.

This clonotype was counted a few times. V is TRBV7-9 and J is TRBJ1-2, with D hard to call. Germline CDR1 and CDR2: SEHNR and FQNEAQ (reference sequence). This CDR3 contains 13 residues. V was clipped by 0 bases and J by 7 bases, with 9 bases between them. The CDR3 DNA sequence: TGTGCCAGCAGCTTAGCGACAACGGTTGGCTACACCTTC. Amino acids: CASSLATTVGYTF.

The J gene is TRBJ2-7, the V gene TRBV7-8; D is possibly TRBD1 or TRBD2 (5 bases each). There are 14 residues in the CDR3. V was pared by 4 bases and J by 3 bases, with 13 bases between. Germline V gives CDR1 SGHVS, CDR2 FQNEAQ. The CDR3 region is CASSWRQGDYEQYF. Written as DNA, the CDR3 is TGTGCCAGCAGCTGGCGCCAGGGAGACTACGAGCAGTACTTC.

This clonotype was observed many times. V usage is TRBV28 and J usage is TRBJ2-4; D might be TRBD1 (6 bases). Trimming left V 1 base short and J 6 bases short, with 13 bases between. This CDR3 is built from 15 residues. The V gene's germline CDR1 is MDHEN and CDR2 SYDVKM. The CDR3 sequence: CASSLSRGRPNIQYF. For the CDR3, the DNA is TGTGCCAGCAGTTTATCCAGGGGCAGGCCAAACATTCAGTACTTC.

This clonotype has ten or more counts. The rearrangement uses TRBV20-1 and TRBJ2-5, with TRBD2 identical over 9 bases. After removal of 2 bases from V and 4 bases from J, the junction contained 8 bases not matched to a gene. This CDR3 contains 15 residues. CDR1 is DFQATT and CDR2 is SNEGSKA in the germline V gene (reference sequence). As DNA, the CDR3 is TGCAGTGCTAGACTTTCAGCGGGAGGCCTAGAGACCCAGTACTTC. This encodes CSARLSAGGLETQYF.

The CDR3 spells CSARGAGGPGNEQFF. Here the CDR3 DNA reads TGCAGTGCTAGGGGAGCGGGAGGGCCAGGCAATGAGCAGTTCTTC. The V gene is TRBV20-1, the J gene TRBJ2-1; 10 bases are a match to TRBD2. The germline gives CDR1 DFQATT, CDR2 SNEGSKA (reference sequence). This CDR3 has 15 residues. The V gene end was trimmed by 3 bases and the J gene end by 6 bases; junction bases not matched to a gene: 8.

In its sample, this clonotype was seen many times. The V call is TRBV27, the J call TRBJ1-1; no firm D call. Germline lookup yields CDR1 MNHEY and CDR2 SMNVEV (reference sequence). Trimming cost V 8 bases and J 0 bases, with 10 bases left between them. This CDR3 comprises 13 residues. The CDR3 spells CASWKDLNTEAFF. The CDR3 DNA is TGTGCCAGCTGGAAGGACTTGAACACTGAAGCTTTCTTT.